A single sample is the source of the 22 T cell receptor beta chains below, sequenced in a study of T cells after yellow fever vaccination. Via MiXCR, TCRdb re-called the 5' RACE reads, giving one row per CDR3 protein. This table holds a few hundred thousand distinct CDR3 sequences, roughly 21% found once. This sample comprised PBMCs, obtained 15 days after the yellow fever booster vaccination. The receptors stem from a man younger than 40 who received the YFV17D yellow fever vaccine.

V gene TRBV28 combines with J gene TRBJ2-4, with 7 bases aligning to TRBD2. The CDR3 consists of 17 residues. V shed 4 bases and J 0 bases; nucleotides not matched to a gene: 9. CDR1 is MDHEN, CDR2 SYDVKM, per germline. The CDR3, as DNA: TGTGCCAGCAGTTCAGCGGGATCCGCCCTAGCCAAAAACATTCAGTACTTC. It encodes CASSSAGSALAKNIQYF.

The chain couples TRBV5-6 to TRBJ2-1; tentatively, D is TRBD1 (5 bases). The CDR3 is made up of 16 amino acids. Germline V gives CDR1 SGHDT, CDR2 YYEEEE. Deletions cut 4 bases from V and 6 bases from J, with 20 bases between. The CDR3 nucleotides are TGTGCCAGCAGCCACACTATGGCTCTTAGGGGCAATGAGCAGTTCTTC. This codes for CASSHTMALRGNEQFF.

This clonotype has a handful of counts. Here the CDR3 DNA reads TGTGCCCTTGCTGGTCCGGGGATTGGATACGAGCAGTACTTC. Protein sequence: CALAGPGIGYEQYF. The chain couples TRBV30 to TRBJ2-7, with a possible D match to TRBD2 (5 bases). V was cut by 8 bases and J by 4 bases, with 21 bases left in between. The CDR3 consists of 14 residues. Germline V CDR1 and CDR2: GTSNPN, SVGIG (reference sequence).

This clonotype was counted ten times or more. V usage is TRBV12-3 or TRBV12-4 and J usage is TRBJ2-2; D not certain. V shed 3 bases and J shed 6 bases, with 2 bases lying between them. This CDR3 has 11 residues. DNA for the CDR3: TGTGCCAGCAGTTTCGCCGGGGAGCTGTTTTTT. Translating gives CASSFAGELFF.

This clonotype was observed a handful of times. The rearrangement uses TRBV27 and TRBJ2-5; no reliable D call. CDR1 is MNHEY and CDR2 is SMNVEV in the germline V gene (reference sequence). Trimming shortened V by 3 bases and J by 5 bases, and 13 bases separated the two germline ends. The length of the CDR3 is 14 residues. CDR3 sequence (DNA): TGTGCCAGCAGTTTGGCCCCCTTTGGCGAGACCCAGTACTTC. It specifies CASSLAPFGETQYF.

This clonotype appeared a few times. CDR3 protein: CASSRRGSSKGIQYF. CDR3 bases: TGTGCCAGCAGCCGGAGAGGGAGTTCAAAAGGCATTCAGTACTTC. The chain joins TRBV7-8 to TRBJ2-4, with D maybe TRBD2 (5 bases). The V end lost 5 bases, the J end lost 9 bases, and 20 bases lay between the germline ends. Germline V gives CDR1 SGHVS, CDR2 FQNEAQ. This CDR3 contains 15 residues.

The chain combines TRBV9 with TRBJ2-2; D is unclear. The V and J ends lost 1 base and 3 bases respectively, with 4 bases between them. Germline CDR1 SGDLS, CDR2 YYNGEE. There are 13 residues in the CDR3. The CDR3 DNA follows: TGTGCCAGCAGCGTACCCGACACCGGGGAGCTGTTTTTT. Residues: CASSVPDTGELFF.

To note about this clonotype: The junction shows a germline mismatch at one end, possibly a read error. V is TRBV20-1 and J is TRBJ2-7; TRBD1 matches at 8 bases. CDR1 is DFQATT, CDR2 SNEGSKA, per germline (reference sequence). This CDR3 comprises 12 residues. CDR3: CSASGGSDEQYF. The CDR3 DNA reads TGCAGTGCCTCAGGGGGCTCCGACGAGCAGTACTTC.

At least ten counts were recorded for this clonotype. The chain combines TRBV5-4 with TRBJ2-1; 11 bases are shared with TRBD2. Trimming removed 3 bases from V and 5 bases from J; junction bases left unmatched: 10. The CDR3 is 17 residues long. Germline V gene data show CDR1 as SGHNT and CDR2 as YYREEE (reference sequence). This CDR3 reads CASSSTSTSGSHNEQFF. For the CDR3, the DNA is TGTGCCAGCAGCTCAACCTCTACTAGCGGGAGCCACAATGAGCAGTTCTTC. Full variable domain (missing parts from reference TRBV5-4 and TRBJ2-1): ETGVTQSPTHLIKTRGQQVTLRCSSQSGHNTVSWYQQALGQGPQFIFQYYREEENGRGNFPPRFSGLQFPNYSSELNVNALELDDSALYLCASSSTSTSGSHNEQFFGPGTRLTVL.

The CDR3 DNA reads as TGCGCCACCCTTGCTCTTCTAGCCGAGACCCAGTACTTC. Its translation: CATLALLAETQYF. This chain links TRBV10-2 with TRBJ2-5; maybe TRBD2 (5 bases). The germline V gene encodes CDR1 WSHSY and CDR2 SAAADI. CDR3 length: 13 residues. V lost 10 bases to trimming and J lost 5 bases, with 17 bases between them.

This chain uses TRBV4-3 with TRBJ1-6; TRBD1 agrees at 7 bases. After removal of 3 bases from V and 15 bases from J, the junction contained 11 bases not matched to a gene. Germline values: CDR1 LGHNA, CDR2 YSLEER. CDR3 length: 14 residues. The CDR3 reads CASSQLGTVGGLHF. Written as DNA, the CDR3 is TGCGCCAGCAGCCAGCTAGGGACAGTCGGTGGCCTCCACTTT.

The chain carries TRBV7-2 and TRBJ2-7; D not resolved. The V gene's germline CDR1 is SGHTA and CDR2 FQGNSA. CDR3 length: 16 residues. Trimming removed 0 bases from V and 5 bases from J, with 17 bases in between. Here the CDR3 DNA reads TGTGCCAGCAGCTTAGCGCGTTGGCCTTCCGGCGACGAGCAGTACTTC. Amino acids: CASSLARWPSGDEQYF. Supplemented by reference TRBV7-2 and TRBJ2-7, the full variable domain reads GAGVSQSPSNKVTEKGKDVELRCDPISGHTALYWYRQSLGQGLEFLIYFQGNSAPDKSGLPSDRFSAERTGGSVSTLTIQRTQQEDSAVYLCASSLARWPSGDEQYFGPGTRLTVT.

The chain carries TRBV27 and TRBJ2-3; D uncertain. CDR3 length: 12 amino acids. Germline loops: CDR1 MNHEY, CDR2 SMNVEV (reference sequence). Trimming stripped 2 bases from V and 6 bases from J, with 6 bases between. CDR3 sequence (DNA): TGTGCCAGCAGTTTAAATCCCGATACGCAGTATTTT. Translating gives CASSLNPDTQYF.

This clonotype was detected only a few times. The chain employs TRBV5-1 and TRBJ2-2; weak D call: TRBD1 (6 bases). Trimming stripped 0 bases from V and 7 bases from J, with 13 bases between. The CDR3 covers 15 residues. Germline V gene lookup returns CDR1 SGHRS and CDR2 YFSETQ. This chain's CDR3 is CASSLEAGVGGELFF. CDR3 bases: TGCGCCAGCAGCTTGGAGGCAGGGGTTGGCGGGGAGCTGTTTTTT.

This clonotype came up a few times. The chain has TRBV4-3 and TRBJ2-5; D call uncertain. Germline V CDR1 and CDR2: LGHNA, YSLEER. Trimming stripped 1 base from V and 5 bases from J, with 8 bases between. The CDR3 contains 13 residues. The DNA for the CDR3 is TGCGCCAGCAGCCAAGGGGCGACGGAGACCCAGTACTTC. The encoded protein is CASSQGATETQYF.

This clonotype was seen a handful of times. The CDR3 DNA sequence: TGTGCCAGCAGTGGGGGGAACCTCTTCCTCGAGCAGTACTTC. This sequence encodes CASSGGNLFLEQYF. The J gene is TRBJ2-7, the V gene TRBV6-2 or TRBV6-3; TRBD2 is a possible D gene (6 bases). V gave up 5 bases and J gave up 6 bases, with 17 bases separating them. In germline, CDR1 is MNHEY, CDR2 SVGEGT. The CDR3 totals 14 residues.

CDR3 sequence reads: CSARPGAGGAFF. Written as DNA, the CDR3 is TGCAGTGCTAGACCGGGCGCAGGAGGAGCTTTCTTT. V gene TRBV20-1 combines with J gene TRBJ1-1; D not certain. CDR1 and CDR2 from the germline V gene are DFQATT and SNEGSKA (reference sequence). This CDR3 has 12 residues. Trimming left V 2 bases short and J 10 bases short, with 14 bases between.

A few counts support this clonotype. The CDR3 DNA is TGTGCCAGCAGCCAGTCAGGGACGGAGACCCAGTACTTC. Translating it yields CASSQSGTETQYF. V is TRBV7-2 and J is TRBJ2-5; D could derive from TRBD1 or TRBD2 (5 bases each). Germline CDR1 and CDR2: SGHTA and FQGNSA. V shed 5 bases and J shed 5 bases, with 12 bases lying between them. This CDR3 contains 13 residues.

The chain links TRBV7-2 to TRBJ2-3; no clear D gene. Germline CDR1 is SGHTA and CDR2 is FQGNSA. The germline V and J ends were trimmed by 5 bases and 3 bases, with 18 bases remaining between them. The CDR3 sequence is 16 residues long. CDR3 sequence reads: CASSIMAPGATDTQYF. CDR3 in DNA: TGTGCCAGCAGCATCATGGCCCCCGGAGCGACAGATACGCAGTATTTT. Supplemented by reference TRBV7-2 and TRBJ2-3, the full variable domain reads GAGVSQSPSNKVTEKGKDVELRCDPISGHTALYWYRQSLGQGLEFLIYFQGNSAPDKSGLPSDRFSAERTGGSVSTLTIQRTQQEDSAVYLCASSIMAPGATDTQYFGPGTRLTVL.

The chain has TRBV15 and TRBJ1-5, with D uncertain. This CDR3 region has 13 residues. Trimming removed 5 bases at V and 4 bases at J, with 9 bases between. Germline V CDR1 and CDR2: LNHNV, YYDKDF (reference sequence). CDR3 nucleotide sequence: TGTGCCACCAGCCCTGGCCGGAATCAGCCCCAGCATTTT. Its protein product is CATSPGRNQPQHF.

This clonotype has just a few counts. The chain is built from TRBV6-1 and TRBJ2-7; TRBD1 matches 8 bases. The CDR3 runs to 14 residues. The germline V gene encodes CDR1 MNHNS and CDR2 SASEGT. Losses at the gene ends were 11 bases for V and 2 bases for J; bases not matched to a gene: 11. The CDR3 nucleotides are TGTGCCGTCAACAGCGACAGGGGTCCCTACGAGCAGTACTTC. Encoded protein: CAVNSDRGPYEQYF.

A note on this clonotype: An end of the junction does not agree with germline; a read error may underlie this. J is TRBJ2-3 and V is TRBV2; 10 nucleotides align to TRBD2. This CDR3 is 15 amino acids long. CDR1 SNHLY and CDR2 FYNNEI come from the germline V gene. The CDR3 protein is CASSQAGGYTDTQYF. CDR3 sequence (DNA): TGTGCCAGCAGTCAAGCGGGAGGGTACACAGATACGCAGTATTTT. Drawing the rest from reference TRBV2 and TRBJ2-3, the complete variable domain is EPEVTQTPSHQVTQMGQEVILRCVPISNHLYFYWYRQILGQKVEFLVSFYNNEISEKSEIFDDQFSVERPDGSNFTLKIRSTKLEDSAMYFCASSQAGGYTDTQYFGPGTRLTVL.